Described below is a single TCR beta chain sequence and its context. The specificity of this receptor is unknown. Base qualities are not provided; no much larger clone lies one nucleotide away. Library method: the immunoSEQ multiplex PCR assay. The authors' pipeline ran thus. A statistical classification framework was built to diagnose cytomegalovirus status from the catalog of TCR beta chain sequences. Entries here come from immuneACCESS through TCRdb and include only in-frame sequences with V and J called. Some clones fail to appear in such tables; in the studies checked, an unresolved V gene covers under half of the shortfall, and the cause of the remainder is unknown. That table furnishes V, J and clone size, whereas the DNA furnished D and trimming. For this sample there are 40,000 to 55,000 clones; 88% appear just once. The ten largest account for approximately 6.7% of the sample. The donors were included in the validation cohort of approximately 120 subjects, a group kept apart from the roughly 670-subject first cohort.

The data were obtained in a study of cytomegalovirus exposure and HLA in healthy donors (dated by TCRdb to the late 2010s). Regarding the study in general: A later analysis indicated that the 110 or so validation repertoires were generated on the platform also employed for the 670 or so repertoires of the first cohort. The study combined high-throughput TCR immunosequencing, statistical association of individual TCRs with disease status, and machine learning to predict cytomegalovirus infection status. The study aimed to test whether cataloging public T cell receptors could reveal signatures of past pathogen exposure. Besides the first cohort of hundreds of subjects, a separate validation cohort made up of 95 to 150 different subjects was used.

The paper as a whole reports these results and caveats: While some public TCRs were present in many individuals, most TCR sequences turned up only very rarely across donors. The authors suggested that the approach could potentially be extended to other disease states and immunological phenotypes. In both the original and validation cohorts, the classifier was reported to diagnose cytomegalovirus status with high specificity and sensitivity. In vitro tests confirmed that a few of the cytomegalovirus-associated TCR beta chains recognize cytomegalovirus antigens. The study listed around 160 TCR beta chains as associated with cytomegalovirus. Subsequent analysis determined that TCRs grouped into clusters in the first cohort also showed a tendency toward co-occurrence across the 130 or so validation repertoires, and 85% to 95% of cluster scores exceeded 0. The validation cohort had no HLA typing available for a later analysis, so co-occurrence within that cohort was assessed over all 130 or so repertoires.

Material for sequencing was PBMCs. This sequence originates from a woman aged 25-40 years in good health and CMV-seronegative.

The DNA sequence follows: TGTGCCAGCAGCGTAGAAGGGACTACCAACAATGAGCAGTTCTTC. It translates to CASSVEGTTNNEQFF. The sequence links TRBV9 to TRBJ2-1; 7 of the junction bases match TRBD2. For CDR1 and CDR2, the germline V gene lists SGDLS and YYNGEE. The CDR3 covers 15 residues, taking in both the cysteine and the phenylalanine. Only CDR3 DNA remains: 45 bases, in frame from the first base. Relative to germline, V is missing 0 bases and J is missing 5 bases, with 5 bases of the junction outside any gene match.